This entry features one T cell receptor beta chain sequence. The sample comes from a study of human T cells and chemical hapten exposure. Described time point: patch test 3, about 24 weeks after DPC sensitization. Treatment noted: therapeutic diphenylcyclopropenone sensitization with weekly scalp DPC. The length of the CDR3 is 14 residues. Looked up from germline, CDR1 is KGHSH and CDR2 is LQKENI. Trimming stripped 3 bases from V and 7 bases from J, with 16 bases between. Using its own MiXCR run on the RACE reads, TCRdb lists one record per CDR3 protein. The sample has approximately 86,000 distinct CDR3 sequences; approximately 10% are singletons.

The chain couples TRBV18 to TRBJ2-7; D may be TRBD2 (6 bases). Sequences were derived from whole blood, sampled in connection with sensitization to the hapten diphenylcyclopropenone (DPC). The TCR originated in a woman in her 30s with alopecia areata. Some clones in this sample may be carry-over from other donors' samples. CDR3 nucleotide sequence: TGTGCCAGCTCACCGGGTCGGGAGCGATCGGAGCAGTACTTC. Amino acid sequence: CASSPGRERSEQYF.